A selection of T cell receptor beta chains follows, all from one sample in a study of T cells in localized non-small cell lung cancer. TCRdb keeps only in-frame clones here, not all; method: immunoSEQ multiplex PCR. Among about 25,000 clones listed, roughly nine tenths were seen once. The sequences come from peripheral blood, collected before any cancer treatment. The receptors stem from a woman aged 35 to 75 with stage I lung adenocarcinoma. The CDR3 runs from the conserved cysteine through the conserved F or W. D genes are given only for firm matches. Not all rows give a size; the values are once, few, many and, for expanded clones, a class.

v_call	cdr3_length	clone_size	d_call	j_call	cdr3_aa	cdr3_nt
TRBV6-5	14	NA	NA	TRBJ2-1	CASRYNLGTNEQFF	TGTGCCAGCAGGTACAATCTCGGGACCAATGAGCAGTTCTTC
TRBV5-1	16	once	TRBD1	TRBJ2-3	CASSLKTGAFTDTQYF	TGCGCCAGCAGCTTGAAGACAGGGGCCTTCACAGATACGCAGTATTTT
TRBV11-2	15	NA	NA	TRBJ1-6	CASSLAAALGSPLHF	TGTGCCAGCAGCTTAGCTGCAGCGTTAGGTTCACCCCTCCACTTT
TRBV7-9	14	NA	NA	TRBJ2-2	CASSFPLNIGELFF	TGTGCCAGCAGCTTCCCTCTGAATATCGGGGAGCTGTTTTTT
TRBV27	13	NA	TRBD1	TRBJ1-2	CASRTGGLNGYTF	TGTGCCAGCAGGACAGGGGGCTTAAATGGCTACACCTTC
TRBV2	14	NA	TRBD1	TRBJ2-7	CASIRGQGAYEQYF	TGTGCCAGCATCCGGGGACAGGGGGCCTACGAGCAGTACTTC
TRBV6-5	15	NA	NA	TRBJ2-7	CASSYTPGRHYEQYF	TGTGCCAGCAGTTACACTCCCGGGAGACACTACGAGCAGTACTTC
TRBV28	14	NA	NA	TRBJ1-1	CASSPTSRETEAFF	TGTGCCAGCAGTCCGACGTCACGGGAAACTGAAGCTTTCTTT
TRBV11-2	14	NA	NA	TRBJ2-3	CASSLGGSGDTQYF	TGTGCCAGCAGCTTAGGGGGGAGCGGAGATACGCAGTATTTT
TRBV4-1	17	NA	NA	TRBJ2-7	CASSQGVYGSNAYEQYF	TGCGCCAGCAGCCAAGGAGTTTACGGGAGCAACGCCTACGAGCAGTACTTC